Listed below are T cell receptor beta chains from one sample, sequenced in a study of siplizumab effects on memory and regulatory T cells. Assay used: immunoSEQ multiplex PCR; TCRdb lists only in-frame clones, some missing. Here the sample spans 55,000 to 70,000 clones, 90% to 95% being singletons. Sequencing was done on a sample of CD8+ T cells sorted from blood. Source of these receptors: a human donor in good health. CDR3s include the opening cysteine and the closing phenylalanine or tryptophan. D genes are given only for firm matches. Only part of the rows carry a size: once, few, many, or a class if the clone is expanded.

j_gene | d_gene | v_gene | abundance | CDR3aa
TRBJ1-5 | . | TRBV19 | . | CASTSSFETAINQPQHF
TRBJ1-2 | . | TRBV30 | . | CAWGWGYGYTF
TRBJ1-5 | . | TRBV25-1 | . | CASSELGNQPQHF
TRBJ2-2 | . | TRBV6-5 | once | CASSYSNGFNTGELFF
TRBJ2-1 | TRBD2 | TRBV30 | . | CAWSSGSGSQYNEQFF
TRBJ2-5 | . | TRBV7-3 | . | CASSLTAGPGETQYF
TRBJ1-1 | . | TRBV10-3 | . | CAISEWGTEAFF
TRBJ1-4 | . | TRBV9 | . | CASSGATNEKLFF
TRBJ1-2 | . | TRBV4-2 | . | CASSPREGANYGYTF
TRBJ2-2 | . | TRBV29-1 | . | CSGVWSNTGELFF
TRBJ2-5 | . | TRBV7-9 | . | CASSLSVSHAETQYF
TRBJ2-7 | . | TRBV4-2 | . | CASSQSPGYEQYF
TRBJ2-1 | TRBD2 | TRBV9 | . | CASSVELAGVEQFF
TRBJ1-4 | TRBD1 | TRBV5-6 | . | CASSFGQGGEKLFF
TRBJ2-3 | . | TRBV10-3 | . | CAISGTSRRADTQYF
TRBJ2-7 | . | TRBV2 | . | CASSELGGERGDSYEQYF
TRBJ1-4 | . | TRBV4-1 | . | CASSPVLANEKLFF
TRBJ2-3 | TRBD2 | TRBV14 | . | CASSQRTSGPGDTQYF
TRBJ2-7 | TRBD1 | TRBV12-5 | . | CASGLRGTGVEQYF
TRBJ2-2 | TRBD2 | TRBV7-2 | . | CASSLELAENTGELFF
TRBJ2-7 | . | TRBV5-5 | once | CASSSPGDNEQYF
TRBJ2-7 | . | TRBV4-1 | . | CASSQDRGGSYEQYF
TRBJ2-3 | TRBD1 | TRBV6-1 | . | CASSEVGRGLRKDTQYF
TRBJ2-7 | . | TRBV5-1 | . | CASSAGLGGEEQYF
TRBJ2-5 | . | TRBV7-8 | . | CASSLAGGQETQYF
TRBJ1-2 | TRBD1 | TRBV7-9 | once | CASSPDRVSGYTF
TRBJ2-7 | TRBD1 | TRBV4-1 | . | CASSRTGTGAYEQYF
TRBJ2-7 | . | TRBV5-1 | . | CASSLGSGEQYF
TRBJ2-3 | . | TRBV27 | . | CASSLVSAPDTQYF
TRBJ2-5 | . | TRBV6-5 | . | CASSPDQETQYF
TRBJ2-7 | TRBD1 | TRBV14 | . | CASSQTGGTYEQYF
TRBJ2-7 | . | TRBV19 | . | CAVGFGGPYEQYF
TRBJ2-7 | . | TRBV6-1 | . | CASGRYEQYF
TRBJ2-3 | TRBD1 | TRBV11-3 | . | CASSSRDSPDTQYF
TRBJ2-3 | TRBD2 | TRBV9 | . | CASSVALAVNTDTQYF
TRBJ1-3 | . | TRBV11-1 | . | CASSLGIYSGNTIYF
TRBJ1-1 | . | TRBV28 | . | CASSYGDTEAFF
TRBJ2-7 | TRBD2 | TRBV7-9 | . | CASSLVLAGAEQYF